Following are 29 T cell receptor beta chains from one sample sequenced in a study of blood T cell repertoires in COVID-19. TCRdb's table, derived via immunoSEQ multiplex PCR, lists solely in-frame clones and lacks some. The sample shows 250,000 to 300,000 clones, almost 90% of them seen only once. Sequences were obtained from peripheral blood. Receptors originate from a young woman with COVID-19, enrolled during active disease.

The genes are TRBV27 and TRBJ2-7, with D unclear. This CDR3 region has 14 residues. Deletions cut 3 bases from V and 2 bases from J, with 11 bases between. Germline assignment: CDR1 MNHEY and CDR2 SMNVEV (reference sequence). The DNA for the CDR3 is TGTGCCAGCAGTTTGCGTCAGGCAGCCTACGAGCAGTACTTC. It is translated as CASSLRQAAYEQYF.

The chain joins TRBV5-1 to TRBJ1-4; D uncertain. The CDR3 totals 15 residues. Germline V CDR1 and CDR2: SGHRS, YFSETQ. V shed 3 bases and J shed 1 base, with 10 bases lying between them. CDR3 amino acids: CASSSLPGTNEKLFF. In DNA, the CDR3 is TGCGCCAGCAGCTCCCTTCCGGGAACTAATGAAAAACTGTTTTTT.

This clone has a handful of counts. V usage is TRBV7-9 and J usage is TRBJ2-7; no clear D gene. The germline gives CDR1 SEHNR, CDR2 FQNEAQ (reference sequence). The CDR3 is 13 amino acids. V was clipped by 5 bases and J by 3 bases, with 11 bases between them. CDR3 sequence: CASSLRRNYEQYF. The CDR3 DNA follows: TGTGCCAGCAGCCTAAGGCGGAACTACGAGCAGTACTTC.

The CDR3 nucleotides are TGTGCCAGCAGGGGACAGAGCACAGATACGCAGTATTTT. It specifies CASRGQSTDTQYF. This chain connects TRBV27 to TRBJ2-3, with 7 bases identical to TRBD1. The CDR3 is made up of 13 amino acids. CDR1 is MNHEY, CDR2 SMNVEV, per germline (reference sequence). V shed 6 bases and J 0 bases; nucleotides not matched to a gene: 0.

The CDR3 DNA reads TGTGCCAGCAGTATTCAGGGAAGGTCGGGTAATTCACCCCTCCACTTT. This sequence encodes CASSIQGRSGNSPLHF. V usage is TRBV27 and J usage is TRBJ1-6; perhaps TRBD1 as D (5 bases). Germline values: CDR1 MNHEY, CDR2 SMNVEV (reference sequence). The CDR3 has 16 residues. Trimming took off 5 bases at V and 6 bases at J, with 17 bases between the two ends.

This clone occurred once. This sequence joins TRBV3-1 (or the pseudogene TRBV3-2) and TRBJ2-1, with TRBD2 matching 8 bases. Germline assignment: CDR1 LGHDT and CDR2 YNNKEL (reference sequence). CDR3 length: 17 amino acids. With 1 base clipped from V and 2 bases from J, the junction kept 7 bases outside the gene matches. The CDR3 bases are TGTGCCAGCAGCCAAGGAAATAAGGGACTAGCCTACAATGAGCAGTTCTTC. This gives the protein CASSQGNKGLAYNEQFF.

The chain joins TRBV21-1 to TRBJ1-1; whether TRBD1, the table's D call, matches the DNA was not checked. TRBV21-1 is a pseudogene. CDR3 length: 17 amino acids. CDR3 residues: CASRDTRGIPHESEAFF. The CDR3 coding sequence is TGTGCCAGCAGGGATACCAGGGGCATCCCTCATGAAAGTGAAGCTTTCTTT.

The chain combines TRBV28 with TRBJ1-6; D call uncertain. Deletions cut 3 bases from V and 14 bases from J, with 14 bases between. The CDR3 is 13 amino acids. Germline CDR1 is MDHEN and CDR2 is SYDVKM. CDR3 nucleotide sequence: TGTGCCAGCAGTTTGGAGGGCCCAAGGTCCCTCCACTTT. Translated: CASSLEGPRSLHF.

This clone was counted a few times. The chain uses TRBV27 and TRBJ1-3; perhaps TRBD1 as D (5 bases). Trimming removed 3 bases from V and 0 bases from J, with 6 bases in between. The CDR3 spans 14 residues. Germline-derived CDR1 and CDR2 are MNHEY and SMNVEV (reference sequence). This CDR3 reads CASSLDNSGNTIYF. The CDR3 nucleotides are TGTGCCAGCAGTTTGGACAACTCTGGAAACACCATATATTTT.

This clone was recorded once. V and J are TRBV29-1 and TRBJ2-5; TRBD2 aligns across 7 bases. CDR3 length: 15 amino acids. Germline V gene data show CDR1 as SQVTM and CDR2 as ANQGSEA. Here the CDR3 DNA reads TGCAGTGCCATCGGCTTGGGACTAATAGGGGAGACCCAGTACTTC. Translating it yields CSAIGLGLIGETQYF.

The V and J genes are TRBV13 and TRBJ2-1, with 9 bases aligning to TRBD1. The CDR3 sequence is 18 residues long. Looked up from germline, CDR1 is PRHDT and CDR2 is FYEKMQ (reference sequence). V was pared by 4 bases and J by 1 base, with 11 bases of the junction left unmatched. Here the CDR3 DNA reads TGTGCCAGCAGCTCGGAACGCCCGGGACAGGGTTCCTACAATGAGCAGTTCTTC. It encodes CASSSERPGQGSYNEQFF.

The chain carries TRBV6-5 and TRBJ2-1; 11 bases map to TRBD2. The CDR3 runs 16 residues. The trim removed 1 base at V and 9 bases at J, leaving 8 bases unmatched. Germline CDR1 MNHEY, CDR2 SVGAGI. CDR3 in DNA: TGTGCCAGCAGTTACTTGGCTAGCGGGAGGAAGGGTGAGCAGTTCTTC. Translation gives CASSYLASGRKGEQFF.

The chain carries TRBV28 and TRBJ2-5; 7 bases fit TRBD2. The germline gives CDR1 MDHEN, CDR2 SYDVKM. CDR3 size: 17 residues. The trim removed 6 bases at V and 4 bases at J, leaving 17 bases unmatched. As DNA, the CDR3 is TGTGCCAGCAGGGGGTCGGCGGGAGCGGTAATAGGAGAGACCCAGTACTTC. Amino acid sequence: CASRGSAGAVIGETQYF.

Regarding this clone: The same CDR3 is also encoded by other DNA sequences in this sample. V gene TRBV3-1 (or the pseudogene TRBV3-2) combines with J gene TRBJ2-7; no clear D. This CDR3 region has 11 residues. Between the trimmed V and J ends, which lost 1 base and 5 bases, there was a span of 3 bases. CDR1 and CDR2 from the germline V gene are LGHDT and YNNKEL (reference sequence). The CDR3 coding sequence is TGTGCCAGCAGCCAAGTAAACGAGCAGTACTTC. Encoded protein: CASSQVNEQYF.

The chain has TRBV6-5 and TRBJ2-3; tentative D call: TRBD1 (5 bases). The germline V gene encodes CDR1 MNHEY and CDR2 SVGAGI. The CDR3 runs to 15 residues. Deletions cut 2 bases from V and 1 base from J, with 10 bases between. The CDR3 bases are TGTGCCAGCAGTTACGGGGCGGCGGGCACAGATACGCAGTATTTT. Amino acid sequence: CASSYGAAGTDTQYF.

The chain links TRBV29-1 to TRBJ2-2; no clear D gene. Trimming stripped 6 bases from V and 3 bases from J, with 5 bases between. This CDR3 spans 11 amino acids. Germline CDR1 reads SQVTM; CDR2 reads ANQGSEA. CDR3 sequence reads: CSVYYTGELFF. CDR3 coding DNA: TGCAGCGTGTATTACACCGGGGAGCTGTTTTTT.

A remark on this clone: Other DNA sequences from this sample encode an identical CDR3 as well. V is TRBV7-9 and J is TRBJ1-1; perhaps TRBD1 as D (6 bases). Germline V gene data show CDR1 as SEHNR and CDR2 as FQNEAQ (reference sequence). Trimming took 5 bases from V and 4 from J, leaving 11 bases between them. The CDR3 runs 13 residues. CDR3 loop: CASSPTGFTEAFF. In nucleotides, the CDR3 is TGTGCCAGCAGCCCCACAGGGTTCACTGAAGCTTTCTTT.

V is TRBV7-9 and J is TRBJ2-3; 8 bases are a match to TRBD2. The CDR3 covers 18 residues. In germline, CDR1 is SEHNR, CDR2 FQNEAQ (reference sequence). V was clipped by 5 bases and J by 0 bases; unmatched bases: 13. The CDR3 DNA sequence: TGTGCCAGCAGCGCCCGCGAGGGTAGCGGGGTTAGCACAGATACGCAGTATTTT. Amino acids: CASSAREGSGVSTDTQYF.

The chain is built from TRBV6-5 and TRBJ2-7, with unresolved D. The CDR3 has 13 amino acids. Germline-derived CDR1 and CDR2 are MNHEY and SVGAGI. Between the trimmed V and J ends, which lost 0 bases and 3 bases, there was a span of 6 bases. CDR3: CASSYSNSYEQYF. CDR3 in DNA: TGTGCCAGCAGTTACTCGAACAGCTACGAGCAGTACTTC.

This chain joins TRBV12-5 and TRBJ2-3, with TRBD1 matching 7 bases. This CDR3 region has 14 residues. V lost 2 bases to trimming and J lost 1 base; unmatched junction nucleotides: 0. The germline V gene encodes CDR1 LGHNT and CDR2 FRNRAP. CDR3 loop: CASGLTGGTDTQYF. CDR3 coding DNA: TGTGCTAGTGGTTTGACAGGGGGCACAGATACGCAGTATTTT.

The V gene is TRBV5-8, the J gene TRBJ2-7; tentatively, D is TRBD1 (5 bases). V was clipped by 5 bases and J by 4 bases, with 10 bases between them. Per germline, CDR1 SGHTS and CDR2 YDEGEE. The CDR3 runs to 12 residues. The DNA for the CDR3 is TGTGCCAGCAGTTATCAGGGTTACGAGCAGTACTTC. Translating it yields CASSYQGYEQYF.

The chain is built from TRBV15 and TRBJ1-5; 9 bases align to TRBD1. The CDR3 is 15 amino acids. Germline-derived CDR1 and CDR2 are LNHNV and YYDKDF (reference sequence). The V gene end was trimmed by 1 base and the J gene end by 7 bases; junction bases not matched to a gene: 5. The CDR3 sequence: CATSRGDRVGQPQHF. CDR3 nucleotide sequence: TGTGCCACCAGCAGAGGGGACAGGGTAGGCCAGCCCCAGCATTTT.

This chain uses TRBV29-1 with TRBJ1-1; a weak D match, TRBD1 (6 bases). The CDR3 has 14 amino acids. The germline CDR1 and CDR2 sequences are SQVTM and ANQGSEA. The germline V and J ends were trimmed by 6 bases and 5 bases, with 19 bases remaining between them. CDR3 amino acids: CSVPRRRGGTEAFF. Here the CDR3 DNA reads TGCAGCGTCCCCCGGCGGAGGGGGGGTACTGAAGCTTTCTTT.

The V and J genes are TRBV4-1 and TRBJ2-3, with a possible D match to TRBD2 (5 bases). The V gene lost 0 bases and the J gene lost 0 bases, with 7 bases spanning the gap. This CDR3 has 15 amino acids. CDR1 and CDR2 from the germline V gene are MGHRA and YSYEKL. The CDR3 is CASSQEGVSTDTQYF. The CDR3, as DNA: TGCGCCAGCAGCCAAGAGGGAGTTAGCACAGATACGCAGTATTTT.

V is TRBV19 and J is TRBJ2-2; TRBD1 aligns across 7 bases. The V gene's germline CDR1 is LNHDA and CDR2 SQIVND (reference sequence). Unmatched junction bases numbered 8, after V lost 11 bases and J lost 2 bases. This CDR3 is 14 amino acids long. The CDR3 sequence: CAGSGTVNTGELFF. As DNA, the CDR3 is TGTGCCGGCTCCGGGACAGTCAACACCGGGGAGCTGTTTTTT.

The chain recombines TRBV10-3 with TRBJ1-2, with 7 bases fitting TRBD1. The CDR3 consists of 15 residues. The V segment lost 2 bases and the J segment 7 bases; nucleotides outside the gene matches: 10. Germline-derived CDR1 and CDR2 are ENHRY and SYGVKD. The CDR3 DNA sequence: TGTGCCATCAGTGAGGGGACAGAACTCTTCGGTGGCTACACCTTC. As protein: CAISEGTELFGGYTF.

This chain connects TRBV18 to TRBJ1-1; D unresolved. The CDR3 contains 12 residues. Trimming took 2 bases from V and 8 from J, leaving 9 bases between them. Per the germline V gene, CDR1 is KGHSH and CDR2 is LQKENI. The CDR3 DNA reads TGTGCCAGCTCACCAAACGCCCTAGAAGCTTTCTTT. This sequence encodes CASSPNALEAFF.

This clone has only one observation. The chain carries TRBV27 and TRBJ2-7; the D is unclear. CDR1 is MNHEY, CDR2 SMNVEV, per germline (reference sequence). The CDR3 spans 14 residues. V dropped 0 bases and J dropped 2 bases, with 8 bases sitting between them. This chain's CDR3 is CASSLSGEPYEQYF. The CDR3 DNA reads TGTGCCAGCAGTTTATCAGGAGAACCCTACGAGCAGTACTTC.

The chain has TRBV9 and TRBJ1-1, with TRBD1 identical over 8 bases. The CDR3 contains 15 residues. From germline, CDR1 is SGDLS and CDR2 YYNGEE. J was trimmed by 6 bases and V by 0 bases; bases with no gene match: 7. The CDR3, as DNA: TGTGCCAGCAGCGTAGAAGGACAGGGAAGGTCTGAAGCTTTCTTT. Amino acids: CASSVEGQGRSEAFF.